Reported below is one TCR beta chain. The data were produced by immunoSEQ multiplex PCR, yet TCRdb's version contains in-frame clones alone and is incomplete. The profile shows about 380,000 clones, about 95% of them singletons. Deletions cut 2 bases from V and 1 base from J, with 12 bases between. The V gene's germline CDR1 is SGHVS and CDR2 FNYEAQ. CDR3 size: 15 residues. This sample was taken from a study of shared T cell receptors in the human thymus. The source of this sequence is a human donor. Sequences were obtained from thymocytes. The chain couples TRBV7-6 to TRBJ2-7; D is possibly TRBD1 or TRBD2 (6 bases each). CDR3 bases: TGTGCCAGCAGCTTAAGGGGGGCCCCTTCCTACGAGCAGTACTTC. Its translation: CASSLRGAPSYEQYF.